The clone carrying this TCR beta chain was counted many times. The antigen is unknown. Someone pulled total RNA out of unfractionated whole blood. This entry belongs to a study of human T cells and chemical hapten exposure. The CDR3 runs 15 residues. Trimming shortened V by 5 bases and J by 0 bases, and 12 bases separated the two germline ends. Germline values: CDR1 SGHTS, CDR2 YDEGEE. The study, taken as a whole, reports: Unchanged with DPC sensitization were TCRs above 1 in 1000 frequency.

The library labeled individual cDNA molecules by adding unique molecular identifiers to them. In the authors' methods: Samples had a median of 95,638 TCRs, ranging roughly 23,224 to 690,600. MiXCR, applied by TCRdb to the 5' RACE reads, yields one record per CDR3 protein. Clone size and V and J calls follow TCRdb, not the original study. This table has tens of thousands of distinct CDR3 sequences, about 8% appearing once. This receptor was identified in a male donor in good health. V gene TRBV5-8 combines with J gene TRBJ2-4; D remains ambiguous. As DNA, the CDR3 is TGTGCCAGCAGTTTCGGGTCGCAAGCCAAAAACATTCAGTACTTC. Its translation is CASSFGSQAKNIQYF.